These T cell receptor beta chains were read from a single sample in a study of blood T cells in healthy people across ages. MiXCR, run by TCRdb on the 5' RACE reads, gives a single entry per CDR3 protein. This table holds about 1.4 million distinct CDR3 sequences, around 59% found once. Material for sequencing was blood. These receptors all stem from a man between 18 and 29 years old in good health. Each CDR3 is given with its conserved first and last residue. D genes are given only for firm matches. Clone size, where shown, is once, few, many, or a class for clones that have expanded.

V gene	D gene	J gene	clone size	CDR3 protein	CDR3 DNA
TRBV4-3	NA	TRBJ2-1	NA	CASSQDGAGTYNEQFF	TGCGCCAGCAGCCAAGATGGCGCGGGTACCTACAATGAGCAGTTCTTC
TRBV7-7	TRBD1	TRBJ2-3	NA	CASSLGTGIDTQYF	TGTGCTAGCAGCCTAGGGACAGGGATAGATACGCAGTATTTT
TRBV29-1	TRBD1	TRBJ2-1	once	CSVSDRVNEQFF	TGCAGCGTCTCGGACAGGGTCAATGAGCAGTTCTTC
TRBV27	NA	TRBJ2-3	NA	CASSLSVGRGTDTQYF	TGTGCCAGCAGTTTATCGGTGGGGAGAGGCACAGATACGCAGTATTTT
TRBV6-5	NA	TRBJ2-1	NA	CASSSHGRDNEQFF	TGTGCCAGCAGTTCCCACGGACGAGACAATGAGCAGTTCTTC
TRBV20-1	NA	TRBJ2-5	many	CSAKDHRTQYF	TGCAGTGCTAAAGATCACAGGACCCAGTACTTC
TRBV29-1	NA	TRBJ2-7	NA	CSVDTGTDEQYF	TGCAGCGTGGACACAGGGACGGACGAGCAGTACTTC
TRBV28	NA	TRBJ2-1	NA	CASSEGLEGYNEQFF	TGTGCCAGCAGTGAAGGGTTGGAGGGCTACAATGAGCAGTTCTTC
TRBV29-1	NA	TRBJ2-7	NA	CSVETDYSYEQYF	TGCAGCGTTGAAACGGACTACTCCTACGAGCAGTACTTC
TRBV3-1	NA	TRBJ2-3	NA	CASSQEDGLTSTDTQYF	TGTGCCAGCAGCCAAGAAGACGGCCTAACTAGCACAGATACGCAGTATTTT
TRBV6-2/TRBV6-3	TRBD1	TRBJ2-7	NA	CASSQTGGETYEQYF	TGTGCCAGCAGCCAAACAGGGGGTGAGACCTACGAGCAGTACTTC
TRBV5-6	NA	TRBJ1-6	NA	CASSLAVSNSPLHF	TGTGCCAGCAGCTTGGCAGTTAGTAATTCACCCCTCCACTTT
TRBV6-6	NA	TRBJ2-1	NA	CASSYPASDNEQFF	TGTGCCAGCAGTTACCCGGCTAGCGACAATGAGCAGTTCTTC
TRBV4-2	NA	TRBJ2-1	NA	CASSQGTREFF	TGTGCCAGCAGCCAAGGAACGAGGGAGTTCTTC
TRBV4-1	NA	TRBJ1-5	NA	CASSQARGDHQPQHF	TGCGCCAGCAGCCAAGCAAGAGGGGATCATCAGCCCCAGCATTTT
TRBV6-5	TRBD2	TRBJ2-3	many	CASSYSGGTDTQYF	TGTGCCAGCAGTTACTCGGGAGGGACAGATACGCAGTATTTT
TRBV29-1	NA	TRBJ2-2	NA	CSAGAPRTTGELFF	TGCAGCGCTGGGGCCCCGAGAACAACCGGGGAGCTGTTTTTT
TRBV9	NA	TRBJ2-2	NA	CASSVEGGSTGELFF	TGTGCCAGCAGCGTAGAGGGGGGAAGCACCGGGGAGCTGTTTTTT
TRBV12-3/TRBV12-4	TRBD1	TRBJ1-5	NA	CASSRTGESNQPQHF	TGTGCCAGCAGTAGAACAGGGGAATCGAATCAGCCCCAGCATTTT
TRBV20-1	TRBD2	TRBJ2-5	NA	CSARLAGAQQYF	TGCAGTGCTCGACTAGCGGGGGCTCAGCAGTACTTC